Below are 5 T cell receptor beta chains sequenced from a single sample in a study of vaccination effects on CD4 cells after COVID-19. What these receptors recognize is not known. The data were produced by immunoSEQ multiplex PCR, yet TCRdb's version contains in-frame clones alone and is incomplete. Seen here are approximately 74,000 clones, roughly 73% observed once, and the top ten hold about 1%. Prior to sequencing, the ViraFEST assay stimulated PBMC with viral peptide pools, which expanded the antigen-specific CD4+ T cells. An approximately ten-day culture period preceded the isolation of CD4+ T cells. Participants were vaccinated with two doses of either the BNT162b2 or mRNA-1273 vaccine. This specimen was CD4+ T cells from PBMCs cultured with HCoV-OC43 spike peptides, taken after COVID-19 vaccination. Described subset: HCoV-OC43 spike overlapping peptide pool stimulation. Receptors originate from a human donor who received a COVID-19 vaccine.

V usage is TRBV7-3 and J usage is TRBJ2-1; 9 nucleotides align to TRBD2. The CDR3 spans 14 residues. With 5 bases clipped from V and 10 bases from J, the junction kept 9 bases outside the gene matches. Germline CDR1 SGHTA, CDR2 FQGTGA. The CDR3: CASSGGGGGNEQFF. The CDR3 bases are TGTGCCAGCAGCGGTGGCGGGGGGGGAAACGAGCAGTTCTTC.

The rearrangement links TRBV7-6 to TRBJ2-3, with D maybe TRBD2 (6 bases). This CDR3 region has 16 residues. Trimming removed 5 bases from V and 0 bases from J, with 15 bases in between. Germline V lookup: CDR1 SGHVS, CDR2 FNYEAQ. The DNA for the CDR3 is TGTGCCAGCAGCCGCCTCGGCGGGGCGAGCACAGATACGCAGTATTTT. The encoded protein is CASSRLGGASTDTQYF. Looking up the rest from reference TRBV7-6 and TRBJ2-3 gives the full variable domain: GAGVSQSPRYKVTKRGQDVALRCDPISGHVSLYWYRQALGQGPEFLTYFNYEAQQDKSGLPNDRFSAERPEGSISTLTIQRTEQRDSAMYRCASSRLGGASTDTQYFGPGTRLTVL.

The CDR3 sequence: CASGGPSYGYTF. CDR3 DNA sequence: TGTGCCAGCGGGGGACCGAGCTATGGCTACACCTTC. The chain is built from TRBV28 and TRBJ1-2; TRBD1 is a possible D gene (5 bases). The CDR3 is made up of 12 amino acids. Germline V gives CDR1 MDHEN, CDR2 SYDVKM. Trimming left V 8 bases short and J 4 bases short, with 11 bases between.

The J gene is TRBJ2-6, the V gene TRBV7-2; unclear D gene. Germline CDR1 reads SGHTA; CDR2 reads FQGNSA. Trimming took 4 bases from V and 3 from J, leaving 13 bases between them. This CDR3 region has 16 residues. The CDR3 loop reads CASSSTPQVGANVLTF. Here the CDR3 DNA reads TGTGCCAGCAGCTCAACGCCGCAGGTTGGGGCCAACGTCCTGACTTTC. The full variable domain, its missing parts supplied by reference TRBV7-2 and TRBJ2-6, is GAGVSQSPSNKVTEKGKDVELRCDPISGHTALYWYRQSLGQGLEFLIYFQGNSAPDKSGLPSDRFSAERTGGSVSTLTIQRTQQEDSAVYLCASSSTPQVGANVLTFGAGSRLTVL.

The rearrangement uses TRBV9 and TRBJ1-2, with 9 bases matching TRBD1. V was pared by 0 bases and J by 3 bases, with 3 bases of the junction left unmatched. The CDR3 covers 15 residues. Looked up from germline, CDR1 is SGDLS and CDR2 is YYNGEE. The CDR3 region has the DNA TGTGCCAGCAGCGTAGGACAGGGGGAATACTATGGCTACACCTTC. Its translation: CASSVGQGEYYGYTF.